Each of the 2 T cell receptor beta chains below was sequenced from the same sample in a study of molecular identifiers for immune sequencing clone quantification. Using its own MiXCR run on the PCR reads, TCRdb lists one record per CDR3 protein. The data hold roughly 300,000 distinct CDR3 sequences, with 24% observed a single time. The sample taken for sequencing was naive CD8+ T cells from blood, with Jurkat cell RNA spiked in. The subset denotes: FACS-sorted CD8+CD4-CCR7+CD45RA+ naive T cells. The origin of the receptors is a human donor in good health. Some libraries in this study had Jurkat cell RNA spiked in.

This clonotype was counted a few times. V gene TRBV28 combines with J gene TRBJ2-3; D not resolved. V dropped 4 bases and J dropped 7 bases, with 12 bases sitting between them. This CDR3 contains 13 residues. Germline V gene lookup returns CDR1 MDHEN and CDR2 SYDVKM. DNA for the CDR3: TGTGCCAGCAGTTCCCGGCCGAGCAATACGCAGTATTTT. Translation: CASSSRPSNTQYF.

In its sample, this clonotype was seen many times. The genes are TRBV4-3 and TRBJ1-1; D is uncertain. Between the trimmed V and J ends, which lost 0 bases and 3 bases, there was a span of 5 bases. The CDR3 sequence is 13 residues long. Germline values: CDR1 LGHNA, CDR2 YSLEER. The CDR3 nucleotides are TGCGCCAGCAGCCAAGAGGGGTACACTGAAGCTTTCTTT. This codes for CASSQEGYTEAFF.